One sample yielded the 27 T cell receptor beta chains listed below, sequenced in a study of blood T cell repertoires in COVID-19 (TCRdb year 2020). The library was built by means of the immunoSEQ multiplex PCR assay. The clones in this table, taken by TCRdb from immuneACCESS, are in-frame only. Not every clone is retained; where verified, under half of the shortfall comes from an unresolved V gene, and the cause of the rest is unknown. The sample table shows approximately 84,000 clones, and more than 65% are seen once. Under 20% of the sample is taken by the ten largest. Sequencing input: peripheral blood. All receptors derive from a human donor in a cohort sampled during active COVID-19.

This clone was observed a handful of times. The identical CDR3 is also encoded by other nucleotide sequences in the sample. The V gene is TRBV12-3 or TRBV12-4, the J gene TRBJ1-2; weak D call: TRBD1 (6 bases). V lost 5 bases, J lost 8 bases, and 12 bases lay in between. This CDR3 is built from 12 residues. CDR3 loop: CASSGGGRGYTF. For the CDR3, the DNA is TGTGCCAGCAGTGGGGGGGGGCGGGGCTACACCTTC.

The chain employs TRBV6-5 and TRBJ1-1; TRBD1 aligns across 7 bases. CDR3 size: 12 residues. The V and J ends lost 6 bases and 14 bases, in that order; junction bases with no gene match: 12. The germline V gene encodes CDR1 MNHEY and CDR2 SVGAGI. The CDR3 loop is CASSLLQGQKFF. The CDR3 DNA reads as TGTGCCAGCAGCCTCCTACAGGGACAGAAATTCTTT.

The chain is built from TRBV7-9 and TRBJ2-1; 14 bases match TRBD2. The V segment lost 1 base and the J segment 8 bases; nucleotides outside the gene matches: 4. Looked up from germline, CDR1 is SEHNR and CDR2 is FQNEAQ (reference sequence). The CDR3 covers 16 residues. The DNA of the CDR3 is TGTGCCAGCAGCTTAGAGGGGACTAGCGGGAGTTATGAGCAGTTCTTC. This codes for CASSLEGTSGSYEQFF.

This chain links TRBV9 with TRBJ2-3; 11 nucleotides align to TRBD2. CDR1 and CDR2 from the germline V gene are SGDLS and YYNGEE. The CDR3 consists of 18 residues. The J segment lost 0 bases and the V segment lost 3 bases, leaving 9 bases of the junction unmatched. CDR3 sequence: CASSASTSGGVSTDTQYF. The CDR3 DNA reads TGTGCCAGCAGCGCCAGCACTAGCGGGGGAGTTAGCACAGATACGCAGTATTTT.

V gene TRBV11-2 combines with J gene TRBJ2-3, with D possibly being TRBD2 (5 bases). The V gene lost 0 bases and the J gene lost 8 bases, with 12 bases spanning the gap. This CDR3 is built from 14 residues. Germline V gene data show CDR1 as SGHAT and CDR2 as FQNNGV. In nucleotides, the CDR3 is TGTGCCAGCAGCTTAGATCCGAGTCGGGGTACGCAGTATTTT. Amino acids: CASSLDPSRGTQYF. Full variable domain (remainder filled in from reference TRBV11-2 and TRBJ2-3): EAGVAQSPRYKIIEKRQSVAFWCNPISGHATLYWYQQILGQGPKLLIQFQNNGVVDDSQLPKDRFSAERLKGVDSTLKIQPAKLEDSAVYLCASSLDPSRGTQYFGPGTRLTVL.

The V gene is TRBV19, the J gene TRBJ1-4, with a possible D match to TRBD1 (6 bases). Trimming stripped 7 bases from V and 5 bases from J, with 11 bases between. Germline CDR1 reads LNHDA; CDR2 reads SQIVND (reference sequence). The CDR3 is made up of 13 amino acids. The DNA for the CDR3 is TGTGCCAGTACTGACAGGAAGAATGAAAAACTGTTTTTT. Encoded protein: CASTDRKNEKLFF.

The J gene is TRBJ2-5, the V gene TRBV5-6; D is possibly TRBD2 (7 bases). CDR1 and CDR2 from the germline V gene are SGHDT and YYEEEE. The length of the CDR3 is 17 residues. V lost 1 base, J lost 1 base, and 17 bases lay in between. CDR3 nucleotide sequence: TGTGCCAGCAGCTTGTGGGGCTTGGGGGGGCGCCAAGAGACCCAGTACTTC. Amino acids: CASSLWGLGGRQETQYF.

The CDR3 reads CASSPGGSSGANVLTF. The CDR3 nucleotides are TGCGCCAGCAGCCCGGGAGGGTCCTCTGGGGCCAACGTCCTGACTTTC. The chain uses TRBV5-1 and TRBJ2-6, with 8 bases identical to TRBD2. Germline values: CDR1 SGHRS, CDR2 YFSETQ. J gave up 0 bases and V 4 bases, and 3 bases lay outside the gene matches. The CDR3 length is 16 residues.

The chain has TRBV23-1 and TRBJ1-1, with D uncertain. TRBV23-1 is an ORF, and what it does is uncertain. V shed 0 bases and J shed 6 bases, with 20 bases lying between them. This CDR3 comprises 17 residues. CDR3 nucleotide sequence: TGCGCCAGCAGTCAATCGGTGCGGATCGGCTCGATCGCTGAAGCTTTCTTT. This codes for CASSQSVRIGSIAEAFF.

This clone appeared a single time. V usage is TRBV6-5 and J usage is TRBJ2-7, with TRBD2 matching 7 bases. CDR3 length: 14 residues. From germline, CDR1 is MNHEY and CDR2 SVGAGI. V lost 4 bases and J lost 4; bases outside the gene matches: 7. The CDR3 nucleotides read TGTGCCAGCAGTTCCGCTAGCGGAGAATACGAGCAGTACTTC. Translating it yields CASSSASGEYEQYF.

The J gene is TRBJ2-5, the V gene TRBV6-1; TRBD2 matches at 10 bases. The CDR3 length is 16 residues. Losses at the gene ends were 3 bases for V and 5 bases for J; bases not matched to a gene: 9. Germline V gene lookup returns CDR1 MNHNS and CDR2 SASEGT. The CDR3 DNA is TGTGCCAGCAGTGAGCAGCGGGGGGGCCTAGGTGAGACCCAGTACTTC. Translating it yields CASSEQRGGLGETQYF.

This clone occurred once. The chain uses TRBV28 and TRBJ2-7; 8 bases map to TRBD2. Germline V gene sequence: CDR1 MDHEN, CDR2 SYDVKM. V lost 6 bases, J lost 3 bases, and 4 bases stayed unmatched. CDR3 length: 13 amino acids. The CDR3 loop reads CASSPGGVYEQYF. The CDR3 coding sequence is TGTGCCAGCAGCCCCGGGGGGGTCTACGAGCAGTACTTC.

This clone was counted only a few times. This chain uses TRBV7-6 with TRBJ2-7, with 11 bases aligning to TRBD2. This CDR3 is built from 16 residues. V dropped 5 bases and J dropped 6; count of bases not matched to a gene: 12. Per the germline V gene, CDR1 is SGHVS and CDR2 is FNYEAQ. CDR3 bases: TGTGCCAGCAGCCTCCTTAGCGGGAGGGCCGGTGGCGAGCAGTACTTC. Translated, it gives CASSLLSGRAGGEQYF. Together with reference TRBV7-6 and TRBJ2-7, the CDR3 gives the full variable domain: GAGVSQSPRYKVTKRGQDVALRCDPISGHVSLYWYRQALGQGPEFLTYFNYEAQQDKSGLPNDRFSAERPEGSISTLTIQRTEQRDSAMYRCASSLLSGRAGGEQYFGPGTRLTVT.

The J gene is TRBJ2-5, the V gene TRBV5-4; TRBD2 might be the D (5 bases). Germline V gene sequence: CDR1 SGHNT, CDR2 YYREEE (reference sequence). The CDR3 totals 14 residues. V dropped 1 base and J dropped 1 base, with 8 bases sitting between them. As DNA, the CDR3 is TGTGCCAGCAGCTTGCCGGGGATCCAAGAGACCCAGTACTTC. Protein: CASSLPGIQETQYF.

This sequence joins TRBV7-8 and TRBJ2-5, with a tentative D call TRBD2 (6 bases). Per germline, CDR1 SGHVS and CDR2 FQNEAQ. V was trimmed by 6 bases and J by 5 bases, leaving 13 bases between them. The CDR3 contains 13 residues. The CDR3 protein is CASRKRGGETQYF. DNA for the CDR3: TGTGCCAGCAGAAAAAGGGGAGGCGAGACCCAGTACTTC.

The chain carries TRBV19 and TRBJ1-6; the D gene is possibly TRBD1 (6 bases). Trimming removed 11 bases at V and 5 bases at J, with 13 bases between. Per the germline V gene, CDR1 is LNHDA and CDR2 is SQIVND (reference sequence). CDR3 size: 13 residues. CDR3 protein: CAAGHRDNSPLHF. The CDR3 coding sequence is TGTGCCGCAGGACACAGGGATAATTCACCCCTCCACTTT.

V usage is TRBV5-5 and J usage is TRBJ1-3; weak D call: TRBD1 (6 bases). The CDR3 length is 16 residues. The germline V gene encodes CDR1 SGHKS and CDR2 YYEKEE (reference sequence). With 2 bases removed from V and 2 bases from J, the gap between germline ends came to 14 bases. CDR3 sequence reads: CASSFTGSRAGNTIYF. DNA for the CDR3: TGTGCCAGCAGCTTTACAGGGAGCCGGGCTGGAAACACCATATATTTT.

This chain uses TRBV19 with TRBJ2-3, with 7 bases aligning to TRBD1. This CDR3 is 15 amino acids long. Per germline, CDR1 LNHDA and CDR2 SQIVND (reference sequence). The trim removed 4 bases at V and 5 bases at J, leaving 9 bases unmatched. The CDR3 region has the DNA TGTGCCAGTAGTACACAGGGGATTTTAGGAGATACGCAGTATTTT. Translation gives CASSTQGILGDTQYF.

J is TRBJ1-5 and V is TRBV15; D call uncertain. CDR3 length equals 18 residues. In germline, CDR1 is LNHNV, CDR2 YYDKDF (reference sequence). With 1 base removed from V and 0 bases from J, the gap between germline ends came to 16 bases. The CDR3 reads CATSRGAGSVLSNQPQHF. CDR3 in DNA: TGTGCCACCAGCAGAGGGGCGGGGAGTGTCCTTAGCAATCAGCCCCAGCATTTT.

The chain is built from TRBV4-1 and TRBJ2-2; 8 bases are a match to TRBD2. The CDR3 spans 17 residues. CDR1 is MGHRA, CDR2 YSYEKL, per germline. The V segment lost 4 bases and the J segment 6 bases; nucleotides outside the gene matches: 13. CDR3 loop: CASSLRLAPEGAGELFF. As DNA, the CDR3 is TGCGCCAGCAGCCTCCGACTAGCGCCTGAAGGTGCCGGGGAGCTGTTTTTT.

This chain connects TRBV2 to TRBJ1-1; D gene uncertain. The germline CDR1 and CDR2 sequences are SNHLY and FYNNEI. Trimming cost V 1 base and J 0 bases, with 15 bases left between them. This CDR3 is built from 17 residues. The CDR3 region is CASSEVRTDFMNTEAFF. CDR3 in DNA: TGTGCCAGCAGTGAAGTTCGAACAGATTTCATGAACACTGAAGCTTTCTTT.

DNA of the CDR3: TGTGCCAGCAGCTTAGAGACTAGCGGTTCCTACGAGCAGTACTTC. It encodes CASSLETSGSYEQYF. This chain links TRBV11-2 with TRBJ2-7, with 9 bases that match TRBD2. V shed 0 bases and J 1 base; nucleotides not matched to a gene: 1. There are 15 residues in the CDR3. Germline CDR1 and CDR2: SGHAT and FQNNGV. Full variable domain (outside the CDR3, taken from reference TRBV11-2 and TRBJ2-7): EAGVAQSPRYKIIEKRQSVAFWCNPISGHATLYWYQQILGQGPKLLIQFQNNGVVDDSQLPKDRFSAERLKGVDSTLKIQPAKLEDSAVYLCASSLETSGSYEQYFGPGTRLTVT.

The CDR3 nucleotides read TGCGCCAGCAGCTTGCGCAGGGACTCCTACGAGCAGTACTTC. It translates to CASSLRRDSYEQYF. The chain joins TRBV5-1 to TRBJ2-7; possible D gene TRBD1, 5 bases. The V gene lost 1 base and the J gene lost 0 bases, with 8 bases spanning the gap. The CDR3 extends over 14 amino acids. The germline V gene encodes CDR1 SGHRS and CDR2 YFSETQ.

This chain connects TRBV7-9 to TRBJ1-1, with 7 bases matching TRBD1. The CDR3 has 15 amino acids. J gave up 1 base and V 7 bases, and 9 bases lay outside the gene matches. Germline V lookup: CDR1 SEHNR, CDR2 FQNEAQ (reference sequence). CDR3 bases: TGTGCCAGCACCTTTTACAGACAGGGGAACACTGAAGCTTTCTTT. This translates into CASTFYRQGNTEAFF.

The J gene is TRBJ2-7, the V gene TRBV3-1 (or the pseudogene TRBV3-2); D is undetermined. Germline CDR1 is LGHDT and CDR2 is YNNKEL (reference sequence). V was clipped by 1 base and J by 1 base, with 2 bases between them. The CDR3 consists of 12 residues. Here the CDR3 DNA reads TGTGCCAGCAGCCAAGTATCCTACGAGCAGTACTTC. Protein product: CASSQVSYEQYF.

This chain uses TRBV3-1 (or the pseudogene TRBV3-2) with TRBJ2-2, with D maybe TRBD1 (5 bases). Trimming left V 1 base short and J 3 bases short, with 6 bases between. CDR1 is LGHDT, CDR2 YNNKEL, per germline (reference sequence). The CDR3 has 14 residues. For the CDR3, the DNA is TGTGCCAGCAGCCAAGTACAGGACACCGGGGAGCTGTTTTTT. It is translated as CASSQVQDTGELFF.

The rearrangement joins TRBV5-6 to TRBJ1-2; weak D call: TRBD1 (5 bases). Trimming pared 2 bases from V and 4 bases from J, leaving 18 bases between. Looked up from germline, CDR1 is SGHDT and CDR2 is YYEEEE. The CDR3 is 16 amino acids. The CDR3 loop is CASSLGLLDRGYGYTF. The CDR3 DNA follows: TGTGCCAGCAGCTTAGGCCTCCTTGACAGAGGCTATGGCTACACCTTC. The entire variable domain, with the rest obtained from reference TRBV5-6 and TRBJ1-2, is as follows: DAGVTQSPTHLIKTRGQQVTLRCSPKSGHDTVSWYQQALGQGPQFIFQYYEEEERQRGNFPDRFSGHQFPNYSSELNVNALLLGDSALYLCASSLGLLDRGYGYTFGSGTRLTVV.